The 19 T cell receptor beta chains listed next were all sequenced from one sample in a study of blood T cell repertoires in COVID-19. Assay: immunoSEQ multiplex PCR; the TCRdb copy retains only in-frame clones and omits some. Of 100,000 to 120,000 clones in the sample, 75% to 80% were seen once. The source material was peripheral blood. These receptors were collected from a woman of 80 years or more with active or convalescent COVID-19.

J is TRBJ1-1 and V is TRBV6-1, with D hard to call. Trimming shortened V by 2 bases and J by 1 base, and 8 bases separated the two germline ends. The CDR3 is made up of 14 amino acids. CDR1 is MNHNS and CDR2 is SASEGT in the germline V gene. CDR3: CASSEPHTNTEAFF. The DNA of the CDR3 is TGTGCCAGCAGTGAACCCCACACGAACACTGAAGCTTTCTTT.

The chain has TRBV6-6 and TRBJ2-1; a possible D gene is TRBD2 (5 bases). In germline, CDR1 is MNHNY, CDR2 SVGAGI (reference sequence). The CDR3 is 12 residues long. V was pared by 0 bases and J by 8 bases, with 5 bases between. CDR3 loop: CASSYSDYEQFF. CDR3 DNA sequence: TGTGCCAGCAGTTACTCGGACTATGAGCAGTTCTTC.

CDR3: CASSPQGQETQYF. CDR3 sequence (DNA): TGTGCCAGCTCACCGCAGGGACAAGAGACCCAGTACTTC. The V call is TRBV18, the J call TRBJ2-5, with D maybe TRBD1 (5 bases). The germline CDR1 and CDR2 sequences are KGHSH and LQKENI. Trimming pared 3 bases from V and 2 bases from J, leaving 7 bases between. The CDR3 length is 13 residues. Combining the CDR3 with reference TRBV18 and TRBJ2-5 gives the whole variable domain NAGVMQNPRHLVRRRGQEARLRCSPMKGHSHVYWYRQLPEEGLKFMVYLQKENIIDESGMPKERFSAEFPKEGPSILRIQQVVRGDSAAYFCASSPQGQETQYFGPGTRLLVL.

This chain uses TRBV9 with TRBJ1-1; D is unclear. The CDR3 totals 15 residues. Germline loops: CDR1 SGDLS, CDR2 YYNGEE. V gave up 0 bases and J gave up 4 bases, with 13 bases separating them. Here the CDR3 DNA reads TGTGCCAGCAGCGTAGTTCCGGGTATGGGCACTGAAGCTTTCTTT. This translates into CASSVVPGMGTEAFF.

This chain's CDR3 is CASRGRLTDTQYF. The CDR3 DNA reads TGTGCCAGTCGCGGGAGGCTCACAGATACGCAGTATTTT. The chain employs TRBV6-5 and TRBJ2-3, with 8 bases aligning to TRBD2. The length of the CDR3 is 13 residues. V was clipped by 9 bases and J by 2 bases; unmatched bases: 4. The germline CDR1 and CDR2 sequences are MNHEY and SVGAGI.

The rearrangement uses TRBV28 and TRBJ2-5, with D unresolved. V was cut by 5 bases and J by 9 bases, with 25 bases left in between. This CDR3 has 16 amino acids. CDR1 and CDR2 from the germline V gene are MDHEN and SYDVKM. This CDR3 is CASSPPRMWNLMSQYF. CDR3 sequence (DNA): TGTGCCAGCAGTCCCCCTAGGATGTGGAATTTGATGTCCCAGTACTTC.

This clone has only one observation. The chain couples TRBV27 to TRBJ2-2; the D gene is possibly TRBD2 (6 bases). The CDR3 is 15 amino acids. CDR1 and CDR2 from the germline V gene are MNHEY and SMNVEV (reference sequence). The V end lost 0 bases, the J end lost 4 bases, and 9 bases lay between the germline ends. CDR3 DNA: TGTGCCAGCAGTTTATCTGGGACTCCCACCGGGGAGCTGTTTTTT. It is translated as CASSLSGTPTGELFF.

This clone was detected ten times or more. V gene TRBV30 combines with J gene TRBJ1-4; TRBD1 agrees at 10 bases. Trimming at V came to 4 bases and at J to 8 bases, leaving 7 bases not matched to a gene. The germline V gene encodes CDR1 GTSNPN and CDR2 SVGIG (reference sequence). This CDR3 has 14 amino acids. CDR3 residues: CAWTWGQGREKLFF. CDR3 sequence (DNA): TGTGCCTGGACTTGGGGACAGGGGAGGGAAAAACTGTTTTTT.

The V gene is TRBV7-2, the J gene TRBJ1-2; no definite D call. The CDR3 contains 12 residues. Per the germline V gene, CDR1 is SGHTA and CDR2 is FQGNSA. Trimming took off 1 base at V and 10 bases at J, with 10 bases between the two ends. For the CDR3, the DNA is TGTGCCAGCAGCTTAGGAGACTACGACTACACCTTC. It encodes CASSLGDYDYTF.

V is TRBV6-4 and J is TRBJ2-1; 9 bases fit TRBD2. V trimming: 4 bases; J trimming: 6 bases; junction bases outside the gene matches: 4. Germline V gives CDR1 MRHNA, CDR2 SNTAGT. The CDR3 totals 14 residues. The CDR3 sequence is CASSVLAGSNEQFF. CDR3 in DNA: TGTGCCAGCAGTGTACTAGCGGGCTCCAATGAGCAGTTCTTC.

The CDR3 DNA reads TGTGCCAGCTCACCATTTAGCGGACGCTACAATGAGCAGTTCTTC. Translation: CASSPFSGRYNEQFF. The gene calls are TRBV18 and TRBJ2-1; the D gene is possibly TRBD2 (6 bases). CDR3 size: 15 residues. Germline V lookup: CDR1 KGHSH, CDR2 LQKENI. The V and J ends lost 2 bases and 3 bases respectively, with 11 bases between them.

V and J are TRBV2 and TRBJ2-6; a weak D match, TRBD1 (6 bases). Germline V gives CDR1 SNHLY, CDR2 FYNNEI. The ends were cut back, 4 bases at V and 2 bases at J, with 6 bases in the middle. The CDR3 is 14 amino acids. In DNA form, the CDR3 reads TGTGCCAGCAGTGGGACAGCTGGGGCCAACGTCCTGACTTTC. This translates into CASSGTAGANVLTF.

The CDR3 DNA reads TGCGCCAGCAGCCAAGTTCGAGGCCCGGATACGCAGTATTTT. This sequence encodes CASSQVRGPDTQYF. The chain employs TRBV4-3 and TRBJ2-3; D is undetermined. V was trimmed by 1 base and J by 6 bases, leaving 11 bases between them. CDR1 and CDR2 (germline): LGHNA, YSLEER. This CDR3 region has 14 residues.

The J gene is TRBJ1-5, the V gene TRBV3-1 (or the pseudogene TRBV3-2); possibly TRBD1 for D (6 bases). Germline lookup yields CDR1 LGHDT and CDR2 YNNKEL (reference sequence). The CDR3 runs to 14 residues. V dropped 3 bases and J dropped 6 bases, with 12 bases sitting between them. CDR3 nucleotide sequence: TGTGCCAGCAGCCAGTCGACAGGCGGTCAGCCCCAGCATTTT. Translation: CASSQSTGGQPQHF.

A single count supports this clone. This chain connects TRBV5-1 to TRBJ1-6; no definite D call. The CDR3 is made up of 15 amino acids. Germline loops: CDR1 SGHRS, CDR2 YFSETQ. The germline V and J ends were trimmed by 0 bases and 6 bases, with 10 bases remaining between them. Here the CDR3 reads CASSLEYLSNSPLHF. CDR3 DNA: TGCGCCAGCAGCTTGGAGTACCTTAGTAATTCACCCCTCCACTTT.

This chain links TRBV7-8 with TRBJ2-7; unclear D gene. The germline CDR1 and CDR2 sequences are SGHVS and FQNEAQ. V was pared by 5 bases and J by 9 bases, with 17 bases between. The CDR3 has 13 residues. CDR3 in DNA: TGTGCCAGCAGCGCCGGCGGATCTTTTGGGCAGTACTTC. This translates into CASSAGGSFGQYF. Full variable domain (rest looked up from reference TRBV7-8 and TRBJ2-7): GAGVSQSPRYKVAKRGQDVALRCDPISGHVSLFWYQQALGQGPEFLTYFQNEAQLDKSGLPSDRFFAERPEGSVSTLKIQRTQQEDSAVYLCASSAGGSFGQYFGPGTRLTVT.

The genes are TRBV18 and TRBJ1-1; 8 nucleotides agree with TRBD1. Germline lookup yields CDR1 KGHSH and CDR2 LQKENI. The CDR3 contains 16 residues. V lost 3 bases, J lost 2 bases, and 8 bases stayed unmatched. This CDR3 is CASSPGQGRGNTEAFF. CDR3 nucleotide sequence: TGTGCCAGCTCACCCGGACAGGGAAGGGGCAACACTGAAGCTTTCTTT.

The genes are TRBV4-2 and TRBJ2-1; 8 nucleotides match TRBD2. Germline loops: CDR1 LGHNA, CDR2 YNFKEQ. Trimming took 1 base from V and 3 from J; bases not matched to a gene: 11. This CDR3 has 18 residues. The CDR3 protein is CASSQVLSGDLYYNEQFF. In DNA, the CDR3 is TGTGCCAGCAGCCAAGTTCTTAGCGGGGACTTATACTACAATGAGCAGTTCTTC.

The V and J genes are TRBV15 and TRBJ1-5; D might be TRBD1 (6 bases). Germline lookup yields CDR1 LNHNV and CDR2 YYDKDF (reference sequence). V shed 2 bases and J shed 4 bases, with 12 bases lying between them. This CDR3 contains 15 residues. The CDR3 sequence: CATSRLQGWNQPQHF. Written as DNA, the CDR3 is TGTGCCACCAGCAGATTACAGGGTTGGAATCAGCCCCAGCATTTT.